This section outlines one T cell receptor (beta chain) sequence together with its context. Its antigen is not known. Between the trimmed V and J ends, which lost 1 base and 4 bases, there was a span of 15 bases. Germline V gene lookup returns CDR1 SGDLS and CDR2 YYNGEE. The length of the CDR3 is 16 residues. The sample belongs to a study of blood T cells in healthy people across ages. Study findings and constraints: Observed TCR beta diversity per million T cells went down as age went up. This fall followed a roughly linear course with age.

A J-beta primer mix and a sample-barcoded 5' primer were used in a second PCR of roughly 7 to 12 cycles. A 12-random-nucleotide template-switch adaptor tagged each cDNA molecule. TCRdb redid the calling of the 5' RACE reads with MiXCR, one entry per CDR3 protein. The sample has 700,000 to 950,000 distinct CDR3 sequences; roughly 44% are singletons. Sequencing used blood. The V and J genes are TRBV9 and TRBJ2-1; D possibly matches TRBD1 or TRBD2 (6 bases each). The receptor was isolated from a woman aged 60-75 years in good health. Here the CDR3 DNA reads TGTGCCAGCAGCGTAACGGTCGAGGGGGGATACAATGAGCAGTTCTTC. This encodes CASSVTVEGGYNEQFF. The full variable domain, in which reference TRBV9 and TRBJ2-1 provide the parts outside the CDR3, is DSGVTQTPKHLITATGQRVTLRCSPRSGDLSVYWYQQSLDQGLQFLIQYYNGEERAKGNILERFSAQQFPDLHSELNLSSLELGDSALYFCASSVTVEGGYNEQFFGPGTRLTVL.